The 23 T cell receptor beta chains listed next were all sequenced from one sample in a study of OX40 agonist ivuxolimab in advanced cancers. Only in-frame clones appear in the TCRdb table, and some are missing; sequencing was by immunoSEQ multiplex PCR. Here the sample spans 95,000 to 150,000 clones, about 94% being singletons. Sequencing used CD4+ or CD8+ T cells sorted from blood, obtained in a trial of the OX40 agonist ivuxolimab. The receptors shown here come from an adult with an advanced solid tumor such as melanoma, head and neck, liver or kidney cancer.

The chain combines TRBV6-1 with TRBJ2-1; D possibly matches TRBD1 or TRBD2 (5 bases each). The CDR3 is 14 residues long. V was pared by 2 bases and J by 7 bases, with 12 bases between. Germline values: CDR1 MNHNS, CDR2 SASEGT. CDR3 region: CASSEMRGPNEQFF. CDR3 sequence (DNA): TGTGCCAGCAGTGAAATGAGGGGCCCAAATGAGCAGTTCTTC.

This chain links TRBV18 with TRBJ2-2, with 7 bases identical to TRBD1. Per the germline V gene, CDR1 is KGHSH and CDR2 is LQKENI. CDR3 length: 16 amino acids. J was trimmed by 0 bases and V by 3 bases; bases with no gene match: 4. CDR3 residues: CASSPPGQPNTGELFF. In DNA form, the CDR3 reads TGTGCCAGCTCACCTCCGGGACAGCCGAACACCGGGGAGCTGTTTTTT.

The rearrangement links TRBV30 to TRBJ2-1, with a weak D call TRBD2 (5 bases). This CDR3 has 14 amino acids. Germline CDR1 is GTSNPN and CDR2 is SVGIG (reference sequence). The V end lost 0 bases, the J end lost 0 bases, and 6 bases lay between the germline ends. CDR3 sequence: CAWSVRVSYNEQFF. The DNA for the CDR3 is TGTGCCTGGAGTGTGAGGGTCTCCTACAATGAGCAGTTCTTC.

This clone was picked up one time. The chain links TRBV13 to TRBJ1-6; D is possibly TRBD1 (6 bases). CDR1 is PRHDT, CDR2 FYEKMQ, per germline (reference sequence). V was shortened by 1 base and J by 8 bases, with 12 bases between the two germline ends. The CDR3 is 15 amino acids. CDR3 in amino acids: CASSLDGRGDSPLHF. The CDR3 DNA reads TGTGCCAGCAGCTTAGATGGCAGGGGTGATTCACCCCTCCACTTT.

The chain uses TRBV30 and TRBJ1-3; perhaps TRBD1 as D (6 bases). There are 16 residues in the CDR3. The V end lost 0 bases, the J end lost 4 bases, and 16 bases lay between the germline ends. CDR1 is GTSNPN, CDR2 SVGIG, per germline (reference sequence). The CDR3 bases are TGTGCCTGGAGTGTCCCCGGGGGGGGCCTCGGAAACACCATATATTTT. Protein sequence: CAWSVPGGGLGNTIYF.

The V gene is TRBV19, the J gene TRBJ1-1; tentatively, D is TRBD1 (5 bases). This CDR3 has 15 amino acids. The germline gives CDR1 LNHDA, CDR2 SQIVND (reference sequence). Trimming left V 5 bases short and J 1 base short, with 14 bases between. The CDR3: CASSSWGAKNTEAFF. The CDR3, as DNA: TGTGCCAGTAGTTCCTGGGGCGCAAAGAACACTGAAGCTTTCTTT.

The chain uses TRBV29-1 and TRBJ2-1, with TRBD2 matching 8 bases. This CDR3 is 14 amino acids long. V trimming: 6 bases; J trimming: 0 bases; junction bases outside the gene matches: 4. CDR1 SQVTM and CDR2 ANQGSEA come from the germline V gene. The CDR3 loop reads CSVGRGGSYNEQFF. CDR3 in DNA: TGCAGCGTAGGACGGGGGGGCTCCTACAATGAGCAGTTCTTC.

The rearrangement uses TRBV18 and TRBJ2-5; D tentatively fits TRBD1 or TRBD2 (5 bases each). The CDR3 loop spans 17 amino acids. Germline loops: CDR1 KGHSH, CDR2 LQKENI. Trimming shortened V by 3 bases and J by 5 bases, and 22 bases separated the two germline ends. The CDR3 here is CASSPQRAGSRGETQYF. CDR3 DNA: TGTGCCAGCTCACCCCAGAGGGCAGGGAGTAGAGGGGAGACCCAGTACTTC. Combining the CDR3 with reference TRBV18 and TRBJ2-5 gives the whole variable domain NAGVMQNPRHLVRRRGQEARLRCSPMKGHSHVYWYRQLPEEGLKFMVYLQKENIIDESGMPKERFSAEFPKEGPSILRIQQVVRGDSAAYFCASSPQRAGSRGETQYFGPGTRLLVL.

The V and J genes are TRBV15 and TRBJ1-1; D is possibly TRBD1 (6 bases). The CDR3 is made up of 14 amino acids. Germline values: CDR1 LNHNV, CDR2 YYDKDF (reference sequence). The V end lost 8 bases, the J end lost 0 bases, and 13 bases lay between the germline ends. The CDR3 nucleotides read TGTGCCACCTCCCGACAGGCCCTGAACACTGAAGCTTTCTTT. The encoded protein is CATSRQALNTEAFF.

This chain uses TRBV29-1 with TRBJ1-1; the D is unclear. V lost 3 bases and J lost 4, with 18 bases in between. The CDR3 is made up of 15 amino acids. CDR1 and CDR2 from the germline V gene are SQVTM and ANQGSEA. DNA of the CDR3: TGCAGCGTTGATCGTTACCGAGGAGGTGGCACTGAAGCTTTCTTT. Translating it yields CSVDRYRGGGTEAFF. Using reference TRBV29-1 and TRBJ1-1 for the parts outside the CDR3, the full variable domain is SAVISQKPSRDICQRGTSLTIQCQVDSQVTMMFWYRQQPGQSLTLIATANQGSEATYESGFVIDKFPISRPNLTFSTLTVSNMSPEDSSIYLCSVDRYRGGGTEAFFGQGTRLTVV.

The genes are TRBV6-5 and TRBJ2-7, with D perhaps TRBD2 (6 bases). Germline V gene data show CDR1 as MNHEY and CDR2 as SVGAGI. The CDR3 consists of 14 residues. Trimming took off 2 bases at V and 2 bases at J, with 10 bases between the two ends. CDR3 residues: CASSYTEGPYEQYF. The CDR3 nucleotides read TGTGCCAGCAGTTACACGGAGGGCCCCTACGAGCAGTACTTC.

CDR3 sequence (DNA): TGTGCCTGGAGCCTATTCGGGACAGGGTCTGGAAACACCATATATTTT. Protein: CAWSLFGTGSGNTIYF. The genes are TRBV30 and TRBJ1-3; 9 bases fit TRBD1. The CDR3 loop spans 16 amino acids. Germline lookup yields CDR1 GTSNPN and CDR2 SVGIG (reference sequence). After removal of 3 bases from V and 1 base from J, the junction contained 7 bases not matched to a gene.

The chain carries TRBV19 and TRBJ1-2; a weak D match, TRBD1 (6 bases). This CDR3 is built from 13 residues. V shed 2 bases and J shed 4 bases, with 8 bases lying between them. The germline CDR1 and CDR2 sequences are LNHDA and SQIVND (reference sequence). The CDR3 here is CASSITGTYGYTF. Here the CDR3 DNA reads TGTGCCAGTAGTATAACAGGGACCTATGGCTACACCTTC.

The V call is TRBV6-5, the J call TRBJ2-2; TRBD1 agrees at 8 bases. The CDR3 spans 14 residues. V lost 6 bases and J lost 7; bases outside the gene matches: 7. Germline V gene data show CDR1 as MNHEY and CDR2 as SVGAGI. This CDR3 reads CASRGQARIGELFF. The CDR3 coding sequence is TGTGCCAGCAGGGGACAGGCTAGAATCGGGGAGCTGTTTTTT.

This CDR3 reads CASSLSRGSIGYGYTF. CDR3 nucleotide sequence: TGTGCCAGCAGCTTATCCAGGGGGTCAATTGGCTATGGCTACACCTTC. The rearrangement links TRBV7-8 to TRBJ1-2; 7 nucleotides match TRBD1. The V segment lost 2 bases and the J segment 4 bases; nucleotides outside the gene matches: 10. CDR3 size: 16 residues. Per the germline V gene, CDR1 is SGHVS and CDR2 is FQNEAQ.

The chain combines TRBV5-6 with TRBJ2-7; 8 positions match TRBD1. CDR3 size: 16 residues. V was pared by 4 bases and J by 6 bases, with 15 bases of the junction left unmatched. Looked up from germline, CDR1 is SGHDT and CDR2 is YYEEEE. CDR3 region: CASSPRSGGAVPEQYF. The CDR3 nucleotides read TGTGCCAGCAGCCCCAGATCAGGGGGCGCAGTACCCGAGCAGTACTTC.

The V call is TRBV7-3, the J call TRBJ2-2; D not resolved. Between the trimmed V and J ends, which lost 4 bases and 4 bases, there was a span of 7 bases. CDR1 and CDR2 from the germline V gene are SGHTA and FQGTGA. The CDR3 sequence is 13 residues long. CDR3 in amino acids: CASSSTTTGELFF. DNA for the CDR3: TGTGCCAGCAGCTCGACGACCACCGGGGAGCTGTTTTTT.

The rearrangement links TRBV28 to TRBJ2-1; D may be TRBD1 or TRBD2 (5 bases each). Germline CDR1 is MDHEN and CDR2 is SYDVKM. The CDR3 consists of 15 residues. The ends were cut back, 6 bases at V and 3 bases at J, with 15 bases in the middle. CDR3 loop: CASSFRVGVYNEQFF. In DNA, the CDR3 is TGTGCCAGCAGCTTCCGCGTGGGGGTCTACAATGAGCAGTTCTTC.

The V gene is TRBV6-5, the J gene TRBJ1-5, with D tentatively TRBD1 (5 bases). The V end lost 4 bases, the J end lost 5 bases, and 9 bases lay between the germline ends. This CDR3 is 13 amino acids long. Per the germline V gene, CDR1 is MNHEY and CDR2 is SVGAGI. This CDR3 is CASSWGTDQPQHF. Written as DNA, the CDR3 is TGTGCCAGCAGTTGGGGGACCGATCAGCCCCAGCATTTT.

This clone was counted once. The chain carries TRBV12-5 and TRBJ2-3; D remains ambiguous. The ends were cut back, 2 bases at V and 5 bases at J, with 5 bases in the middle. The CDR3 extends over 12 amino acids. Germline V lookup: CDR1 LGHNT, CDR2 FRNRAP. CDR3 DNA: TGTGCTAGTGGTTTGTACCTAGATACGCAGTATTTT. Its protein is CASGLYLDTQYF.

Written as DNA, the CDR3 is TGTGCCACCGGACGGCCGAACACCGGGGAGCTGTTTTTT. Its protein product is CATGRPNTGELFF. The chain carries TRBV6-1 and TRBJ2-2; no firm D call. The germline V gene has CDR1 MNHNS and CDR2 SASEGT. The CDR3 is 13 amino acids. Trimming removed 10 bases from V and 0 bases from J, with 9 bases in between.

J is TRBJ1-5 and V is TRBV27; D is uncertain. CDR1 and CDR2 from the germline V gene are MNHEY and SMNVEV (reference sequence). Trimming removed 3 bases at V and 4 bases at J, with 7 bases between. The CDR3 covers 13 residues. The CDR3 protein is CASSFRRNQPQHF. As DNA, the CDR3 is TGTGCCAGCAGTTTTCGGAGGAATCAGCCCCAGCATTTT.

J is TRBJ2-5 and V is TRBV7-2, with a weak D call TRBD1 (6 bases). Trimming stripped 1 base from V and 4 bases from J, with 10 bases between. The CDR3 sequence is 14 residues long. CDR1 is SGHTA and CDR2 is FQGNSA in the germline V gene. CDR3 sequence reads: CASSLGGRGETQYF. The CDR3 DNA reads TGTGCCAGCAGCTTAGGAGGCAGGGGAGAGACCCAGTACTTC.